The source of this TCR beta chain is a study of shared clonotypes between healthy human individuals. Broader study findings: Unshared clonotypes carried lower generation probabilities than those common to all four donors.

This was a deep-level run. Data came from immunoSEQ multiplex PCR; TCRdb stores just in-frame clones and leaves some out. The sample holds under 850,000 clones; approximately 72% are singletons and the top ten take under 2%. Trimming at V came to 1 base and at J to 2 bases, leaving 5 bases not matched to a gene. CDR3 length: 17 residues. The germline V gene encodes CDR1 SGHAT and CDR2 FQNNGV. As concerns this clone: The antigen is not known.

The clonotype was recovered from a woman in her twenties or thirties in good health. Material for sequencing was memory CD4+ T cells sorted from blood. The subset here: CD45RA-negative fraction. The chain combines TRBV11-2 with TRBJ2-2, with 9 bases aligning to TRBD2. CDR3 amino acids: CASSLGLAEINTGELFF. CDR3 DNA sequence: TGTGCCAGCAGCTTAGGACTAGCGGAGATAAACACCGGGGAGCTGTTTTTT. Looking up the rest from reference TRBV11-2 and TRBJ2-2 gives the full variable domain: EAGVAQSPRYKIIEKRQSVAFWCNPISGHATLYWYQQILGQGPKLLIQFQNNGVVDDSQLPKDRFSAERLKGVDSTLKIQPAKLEDSAVYLCASSLGLAEINTGELFFGEGSRLTVL.